This T cell receptor (beta chain) was retrieved from a study of T cells in women clearing cervical HPV infection. Study background: Control women cleared a single incident HPV16 infection within 12 months.

Produced via immunoSEQ multiplex PCR; TCRdb's table is partial and in-frame only. The repertoire table contains approximately 52,000 clones. The CDR3 length is 13 residues. Trimming shortened V by 5 bases and J by 6 bases, and 16 bases separated the two germline ends. Germline V gene data show CDR1 as DFQATT and CDR2 as SNEGSKA (reference sequence). A remark on this clone: The DNA ends 3 residues before the CDR3 does, and the rest of the CDR3 is filled in from the germline J gene.

The sequence was obtained from a woman between 18 and 69 years old with a cervical HPV16 infection that either progressed to CIN3+ or cleared (not recorded which). The specimen was blood buffy coat. This chain uses TRBV20-1 with TRBJ1-1, with TRBD1 as a possible D gene (5 bases). Incomplete CDR3 DNA: TGCAGTGCTGCCCGGGCGGGGACCCCTGAA. Protein: CSAARAGTPE. The CDR3 as a whole reads CSAARAGTPEAFF.